Sequencing of this TCR beta chain was carried out in a study of OX40 agonist ivuxolimab in advanced cancers. Study as a whole: An agonistic human IgG2 monoclonal antibody against OX40 (CD134) was given. Enrollees could have had prior anti-PD-1, anti-PD-L1 or anti-CTLA-4 therapy, which 30% to 50% had received.

Data came from immunoSEQ multiplex PCR; TCRdb stores just in-frame clones and leaves some out. The table includes 50,000 to 70,000 clones, approximately 87% detected once. Broader study findings: Within 6 weeks, CD4+ and CD8+ blood T cells expanded clonally at 0.1 to 3.0 mg/kg.

Note on this clone: Its matching antigen is unknown.

Patients were ruled out by autoimmune disease history or systemic immunosuppression. The germline V gene has CDR1 MNHEY and CDR2 SVGAGI. Trimming cost V 5 bases and J 2 bases, with 12 bases left between them. The CDR3 totals 14 residues. Sequencing used CD4+ or CD8+ T cells sorted from blood, obtained in a trial of the OX40 agonist ivuxolimab. The receptor's source is an adult with an advanced solid tumor such as melanoma, head and neck, liver or kidney cancer. The chain joins TRBV6-5 to TRBJ1-2; D unresolved. For the CDR3, the DNA is TGTGCCAGCAGTAAACAGCCTGAGAACTATGGCTACACCTTC. It codes for CASSKQPENYGYTF.